This T cell receptor (beta chain) is drawn from a study of T cells in narcolepsy. The assay was immunoSEQ multiplex PCR, and TCRdb's table has in-frame clones only and misses some. This sample has about 35,000 clones, with 80% found just once. Material for sequencing was memory (CD45RA-) CD4+ T cells from blood. This sequence was found in a human donor in good health.

The CDR3 here is CASSLAIEQREAFF. The CDR3 DNA sequence: TGTGCCAGCAGCTTAGCGATCGAACAGAGAGAAGCTTTCTTT. V and J are TRBV7-2 and TRBJ1-1; D ambiguous. The V end lost 0 bases, the J end lost 8 bases, and 13 bases lay between the germline ends. The CDR3 spans 14 residues. Germline assignment: CDR1 SGHTA and CDR2 FQGNSA.